These 32 T cell receptor beta chains were all obtained from the same sample, sequenced in a study of T cells after yellow fever vaccination. TCRdb independently ran MiXCR on the 5' RACE reads; one entry per CDR3 protein. The sample carries 450,000 to 550,000 distinct CDR3 sequences, 15% to 20% recorded once. Here the sequenced sample was PBMCs, taken 15 days after the yellow fever booster vaccination. The receptors shown here come from a man aged 30 to 45 who received the YFV17D yellow fever vaccine.

This chain joins TRBV12-3 or TRBV12-4 and TRBJ1-1; D not certain. The length of the CDR3 is 14 residues. V was cut by 0 bases and J by 1 base, with 6 bases left in between. The CDR3 here is CASSLAPQNTEAFF. In nucleotides, the CDR3 is TGTGCCAGCAGTTTAGCCCCCCAGAACACTGAAGCTTTCTTT.

This clonotype was recorded a few times. This CDR3 reads CASSYTYTSGLRNEQFF. CDR3 sequence (DNA): TGTGCCAGCAGCTACACATACACTAGCGGGTTGAGGAATGAGCAGTTCTTC. This chain links TRBV7-6 with TRBJ2-1; 9 bases agree with TRBD2. Germline CDR1 and CDR2: SGHVS and FNYEAQ. CDR3 length: 17 residues. V dropped 4 bases and J dropped 7; count of bases not matched to a gene: 14.

This clonotype appeared many times. V is TRBV12-3 or TRBV12-4 and J is TRBJ2-3, with D possibly matching TRBD2 (6 bases). The V gene lost 6 bases and the J gene lost 4 bases, with 8 bases spanning the gap. CDR3 length: 12 residues. The CDR3 is CASSWRADTQYF. CDR3 nucleotide sequence: TGTGCCAGCAGCTGGAGGGCAGATACGCAGTATTTT.

A word on this clonotype: A read error may account for a junction end that differs from germline. This chain uses TRBV7-9 with TRBJ2-1; D not certain. Germline V gene sequence: CDR1 SEHNR, CDR2 FQNEAQ (reference sequence). This CDR3 is built from 15 residues. CDR3 amino acids: CASSLLHPSTAEQFF. Written as DNA, the CDR3 is TGTGCAAGCAGCTTATTACACCCATCGACCGCAGAGCAGTTCTTC.

The chain couples TRBV10-3 to TRBJ2-7; D is unclear. Trimming stripped 11 bases from V and 0 bases from J, with 14 bases between. The CDR3 is made up of 13 amino acids. Germline V lookup: CDR1 ENHRY, CDR2 SYGVKD. The CDR3 DNA follows: TGTGCCGTACTGACGAACCACTCCTACGAGCAGTACTTC. Its translation is CAVLTNHSYEQYF.

A remark on this clonotype: One junction end does not reproduce the germline sequence, and a read error may be involved. The gene calls are TRBV29-1 and TRBJ2-7; 9 nucleotides agree with TRBD1. CDR1 and CDR2 from the germline V gene are SQVTM and ANQGSEA. The CDR3 has 13 residues. CDR3 loop: CSVRDRDTYKQYF. The CDR3 coding sequence is TGCAGCGTTCGGGACAGGGATACCTACAAGCAGTACTTC.

The chain links TRBV18 to TRBJ2-7; 10 nucleotides align to TRBD1. V lost 6 bases to trimming and J lost 6 bases; unmatched junction nucleotides: 11. The CDR3 totals 15 residues. Germline CDR1 KGHSH, CDR2 LQKENI. This CDR3 reads CASSPASGQGTEQYF. CDR3 DNA: TGTGCCAGCTCTCCCGCCTCGGGACAGGGGACCGAGCAGTACTTC.

The chain combines TRBV9 with TRBJ2-5; 8 nucleotides align to TRBD2. Germline CDR1 SGDLS, CDR2 YYNGEE. The CDR3 is made up of 17 amino acids. With 3 bases clipped from V and 2 bases from J, the junction kept 12 bases outside the gene matches. In DNA form, the CDR3 reads TGTGCCAGCAGCGGCAGCCCGGGGGGGACGAGACAAGAGACCCAGTACTTC. Translating it yields CASSGSPGGTRQETQYF.

This clonotype was found a few times. The rearrangement joins TRBV19 to TRBJ1-1; 11 bases align to TRBD1. Per the germline V gene, CDR1 is LNHDA and CDR2 is SQIVND (reference sequence). Losses at the gene ends were 7 bases for V and 6 bases for J; bases not matched to a gene: 19. This CDR3 region has 18 residues. The CDR3 coding sequence is TGTGCCAGTAAAGGTCCTGGACAGGGGGCGAGTATTTCTTCTGAAGCTTTCTTT. Amino acid sequence: CASKGPGQGASISSEAFF.

This clonotype was seen a few times. The CDR3 loop reads CASRIDSGNEQFF. Here the CDR3 DNA reads TGTGCCAGCAGGATTGACTCGGGGAATGAGCAGTTCTTC. The rearrangement uses TRBV7-9 and TRBJ2-1, with D possibly matching TRBD2 (5 bases). This CDR3 is built from 13 residues. The V gene lost 6 bases and the J gene lost 7 bases, with 13 bases spanning the gap. Germline values: CDR1 SEHNR, CDR2 FQNEAQ (reference sequence).

The chain is built from TRBV11-2 and TRBJ2-7; TRBD1 matches 11 bases. Germline values: CDR1 SGHAT, CDR2 FQNNGV. The CDR3 is 14 amino acids. Germline trimming cut 4 bases from V and 13 bases from J; bases unmatched to any gene: 12. DNA for the CDR3: TGTGCCAGCAGCTCTGCCGGGACAGGGGGAAGGGGCTACTTC. This encodes CASSSAGTGGRGYF.

This clonotype was counted between two and nine times. The V and J genes are TRBV29-1 and TRBJ2-1, with D tentatively TRBD2 (6 bases). V was cut by 6 bases and J by 2 bases, with 14 bases left in between. This CDR3 is built from 14 residues. Germline V gives CDR1 SQVTM, CDR2 ANQGSEA. The CDR3 loop reads CSVLRRGTYNEQFF. The CDR3 region has the DNA TGCAGCGTCCTGAGGAGGGGCACCTACAATGAGCAGTTCTTC.

In its sample, this clonotype was seen a few times. The chain combines TRBV29-1 with TRBJ2-3; TRBD1 might be the D (5 bases). The CDR3 has 15 residues. V lost 7 bases to trimming and J lost 0 bases, with 17 bases between them. The germline gives CDR1 SQVTM, CDR2 ANQGSEA. In nucleotides, the CDR3 is TGCAGCGCTACAACTGACAGCTCTAGCACAGATACGCAGTATTTT. Residues: CSATTDSSSTDTQYF.

In its sample, this clonotype was seen a few times. The genes are TRBV20-1 and TRBJ2-1, with TRBD2 matching 13 bases. The CDR3 is 15 residues long. The V and J ends lost 2 bases and 10 bases, in that order; junction bases with no gene match: 8. Germline CDR1 reads DFQATT; CDR2 reads SNEGSKA (reference sequence). The CDR3 nucleotides are TGCAGTGCTAGAAGGACTAGCGGGAGCCCGGACGAGCAGTTCTTC. The encoded protein is CSARRTSGSPDEQFF.

The chain is built from TRBV6-2 or TRBV6-3 and TRBJ2-7; the match to TRBD2 covers 7 bases. Trimming cost V 6 bases and J 3 bases; bases outside gene matches: 8. This CDR3 is built from 14 residues. Per germline, CDR1 MNHEY and CDR2 SVGEGT. The CDR3 DNA reads as TGTGCCAGCAGACCGCCTAGCGGTTACTACGAGCAGTACTTC. Amino acids: CASRPPSGYYEQYF.

This chain connects TRBV6-1 to TRBJ2-7; D ambiguous. V shed 4 bases and J shed 3 bases, with 13 bases lying between them. The germline CDR1 and CDR2 sequences are MNHNS and SASEGT. CDR3 length equals 14 residues. The CDR3 coding sequence is TGTGCCAGCAGTGTCCGGCCCACGGGCTACGAGCAGTACTTC. It codes for CASSVRPTGYEQYF.

This clonotype showed up just a few times. The chain links TRBV6-5 to TRBJ1-2; weak D call: TRBD1 (6 bases). This CDR3 has 16 amino acids. Germline CDR1 MNHEY, CDR2 SVGAGI. The V gene lost 2 bases and the J gene lost 3 bases, with 16 bases spanning the gap. The CDR3 region has the DNA TGTGCCAGCAGTTACCTAAATCCCGGGACACACTATGGCTACACCTTC. Protein sequence: CASSYLNPGTHYGYTF.

The chain combines TRBV27 with TRBJ2-7, with D possibly TRBD1 on 5 matching bases. CDR3 length: 13 amino acids. The V gene lost 6 bases and the J gene lost 2 bases, with 11 bases spanning the gap. From germline, CDR1 is MNHEY and CDR2 SMNVEV (reference sequence). CDR3 coding DNA: TGTGCCAGCAGGTCCGCAGGGACCTACGAGCAGTACTTC. It is translated as CASRSAGTYEQYF.

This clonotype was seen only a few times. The chain couples TRBV20-1 to TRBJ2-4; 8 bases fit TRBD1. Germline V gene data show CDR1 as DFQATT and CDR2 as SNEGSKA (reference sequence). The CDR3 spans 13 residues. V lost 7 bases, J lost 2 bases, and 4 bases stayed unmatched. DNA for the CDR3: TGCAGTGAACAGGGGGAGACCAAAAACATTCAGTACTTC. Its translation: CSEQGETKNIQYF.

There are a few counts of this clonotype. V is TRBV6-5 and J is TRBJ2-1; 9 bases are shared with TRBD1. This CDR3 contains 16 residues. Unmatched junction bases numbered 3, after V lost 0 bases and J lost 3 bases. Germline lookup yields CDR1 MNHEY and CDR2 SVGAGI. The chain's CDR3 is CASSYSRDRVYNEQFF. Written as DNA, the CDR3 is TGTGCCAGCAGTTACTCCCGGGACAGGGTCTACAATGAGCAGTTCTTC.

The DNA of the CDR3 is TGTGCCAGCAGCCTCCCGGACAGGGCTCATCGTGAGCAGTTCTTC. Translated: CASSLPDRAHREQFF. V and J are TRBV5-4 and TRBJ2-1; 8 bases fit TRBD1. After removal of 4 bases from V and 9 bases from J, the junction contained 12 bases not matched to a gene. The CDR3 totals 15 residues. The germline gives CDR1 SGHNT, CDR2 YYREEE (reference sequence).

The chain has TRBV7-9 and TRBJ2-5; weak D call: TRBD1 (5 bases). The V gene lost 1 base and the J gene lost 10 bases, with 10 bases spanning the gap. This CDR3 is 12 amino acids long. CDR1 and CDR2 from the germline V gene are SEHNR and FQNEAQ (reference sequence). CDR3 in DNA: TGTGCCAGCAGCTTAGTACAGGTTCACCAGTACTTC. Its protein is CASSLVQVHQYF.

This clonotype came up a few times. V gene TRBV6-5 combines with J gene TRBJ1-1, with D perhaps matching TRBD1 (6 bases). The CDR3 loop spans 12 amino acids. The V gene lost 8 bases and the J gene lost 1 base, with 8 bases spanning the gap. The germline gives CDR1 MNHEY, CDR2 SVGAGI. The CDR3 here is CASWDTNTEAFF. The CDR3 DNA follows: TGTGCCAGCTGGGACACGAACACTGAAGCTTTCTTT.

This clonotype has more than one count but fewer than ten. The chain joins TRBV5-1 to TRBJ2-5; TRBD1 matches 8 bases. J gave up 2 bases and V 1 base, and 7 bases lay outside the gene matches. This CDR3 is built from 16 residues. Looked up from germline, CDR1 is SGHRS and CDR2 is YFSETQ. The CDR3 nucleotides read TGCGCCAGCAGCTTGAGTGTGACAGGGGTACAAGAGACCCAGTACTTC. Translation: CASSLSVTGVQETQYF.

This clonotype was observed a few times. The CDR3 DNA follows: TGCAGCGTTGAATCCCTAGCGTCCACAGATACGCAGTATTTT. Its protein is CSVESLASTDTQYF. The chain couples TRBV29-1 to TRBJ2-3; the D gene is possibly TRBD2 (6 bases). This CDR3 region has 14 residues. Germline CDR1 is SQVTM and CDR2 is ANQGSEA. Trimming removed 2 bases from V and 2 bases from J, with 11 bases in between.

This clonotype has a count of ten or more. This rearrangement joins TRBV3-1 to TRBJ2-4; the D gene is possibly TRBD1 (6 bases). V was trimmed by 0 bases and J by 1 base, leaving 7 bases between them. Germline CDR1 is LGHDT and CDR2 is YNNKEL (reference sequence). This CDR3 has 15 amino acids. This chain's CDR3 is CASSQEGAAKNIQYF. CDR3 bases: TGTGCCAGCAGCCAAGAGGGGGCCGCCAAAAACATTCAGTACTTC.

This clonotype was counted many times. V usage is TRBV10-3 and J usage is TRBJ2-1, with a possible D match to TRBD1 (5 bases). Per the germline V gene, CDR1 is ENHRY and CDR2 is SYGVKD. V lost 8 bases and J 8 bases, leaving 13 bases between the germline ends. The CDR3 is 12 amino acids. CDR3 nucleotide sequence: TGTGCCATCGGGAAGGGGCCTGATGAGCAGTTCTTC. Translating it yields CAIGKGPDEQFF.

This clonotype appeared a few times. The chain uses TRBV7-2 and TRBJ1-5; TRBD1 agrees at 7 bases. J was trimmed by 4 bases and V by 5 bases; bases with no gene match: 8. The CDR3 contains 15 residues. Germline loops: CDR1 SGHTA, CDR2 FQGNSA. The CDR3 coding sequence is TGTGCCAGCAGCGTTAGTTTACAGGGGAATCAGCCCCAGCATTTT. This gives the protein CASSVSLQGNQPQHF.

The table lists this clonotype with a few counts. The chain combines TRBV20-1 with TRBJ2-5; 7 bases are shared with TRBD1. Unmatched junction bases numbered 2, after V lost 5 bases and J lost 2 bases. The CDR3 is 12 residues long. Per the germline V gene, CDR1 is DFQATT and CDR2 is SNEGSKA (reference sequence). CDR3 sequence (DNA): TGCAGTGCTCGGGACAGTCAAGAGACCCAGTACTTC. It specifies CSARDSQETQYF.

This clonotype was detected only a few times. This sequence joins TRBV5-1 and TRBJ2-1; TRBD1 might be the D (5 bases). The CDR3 consists of 14 residues. Trimming took off 2 bases at V and 5 bases at J, with 11 bases between the two ends. Germline V gene sequence: CDR1 SGHRS, CDR2 YFSETQ. CDR3 loop: CASSFPARDNEQFF. The CDR3 nucleotides are TGCGCCAGCAGCTTCCCTGCCAGGGACAATGAGCAGTTCTTC.

This clonotype occurred a few times. The V call is TRBV6-5, the J call TRBJ2-1; D gene unclear. The CDR3 consists of 11 residues. V shed 7 bases and J shed 14 bases, with 15 bases lying between them. The germline V gene has CDR1 MNHEY and CDR2 SVGAGI. In DNA, the CDR3 is TGTGCCAGCATTCAACCGGGTCCAAAGTTCTTC. This sequence encodes CASIQPGPKFF.

The chain recombines TRBV7-3 with TRBJ2-1; D call uncertain. This CDR3 spans 16 amino acids. The V gene's germline CDR1 is SGHTA and CDR2 FQGTGA. V dropped 5 bases and J dropped 6 bases, with 20 bases sitting between them. The CDR3 is CASSNGPLLRRNEQFF. CDR3 coding DNA: TGTGCCAGCAGCAACGGACCTTTATTACGACGCAATGAGCAGTTCTTC.